The 9 T cell receptor beta chains presented below share a single source sample, sequenced in a study of CD8+ T cells in alopecia areata. Extraction of RNA preceded its reverse transcription into cDNA, which served as the sequencing template. The protocol was immunoSEQ multiplex PCR, while the TCRdb copy is restricted to in-frame clones and leaves out a portion. Here the sample spans almost 250,000 clones, about 68% being singletons. The sample was CD4+ T cells sorted from blood, taken at week 0. Receptor source: a human donor with alopecia areata.

V gene TRBV7-2 combines with J gene TRBJ1-2, with D maybe TRBD1 (5 bases). The germline V gene encodes CDR1 SGHTA and CDR2 FQGNSA. The CDR3 extends over 14 amino acids. V was pared by 3 bases and J by 4 bases, with 12 bases between. CDR3 region: CASSFAGRAYGYTF. In DNA form, the CDR3 reads TGTGCCAGCAGCTTTGCTGGCAGGGCCTATGGCTACACCTTC.

This clone is a singleton in its sample. The same CDR3 also results from other DNA sequences found in this sample. The chain is built from TRBV29-1 and TRBJ2-3, with 7 positions matching TRBD2. Germline CDR1 is SQVTM and CDR2 is ANQGSEA. Trimming removed 4 bases from V and 2 bases from J; junction bases left unmatched: 6. The CDR3 is made up of 14 amino acids. The CDR3 here is CSVVFGGSTDTQYF. CDR3 nucleotides: TGCAGCGTTGTATTCGGGGGGTCCACAGATACGCAGTATTTT.

This clone was seen more than once but under ten times. The CDR3 coding sequence is TGCAGCGTTCCCGGGGGGGCCCTGTACAATGAGCAGTTCTTC. This encodes CSVPGGALYNEQFF. The rearrangement uses TRBV29-1 and TRBJ2-1, with 8 positions matching TRBD2. The germline CDR1 and CDR2 sequences are SQVTM and ANQGSEA. Trimming removed 5 bases from V and 4 bases from J; junction bases left unmatched: 7. The CDR3 spans 14 residues.

V and J are TRBV7-8 and TRBJ1-5; 12 nucleotides agree with TRBD1. Germline CDR1 is SGHVS and CDR2 is FQNEAQ. CDR3 length equals 15 residues. The V and J ends lost 5 bases and 6 bases, in that order; junction bases with no gene match: 5. This CDR3 is CASSPGTGGFQPQHF. The CDR3 DNA reads TGTGCCAGCAGCCCCGGGACAGGGGGCTTTCAGCCCCAGCATTTT. The entire variable domain, with the rest obtained from reference TRBV7-8 and TRBJ1-5, is as follows: GAGVSQSPRYKVAKRGQDVALRCDPISGHVSLFWYQQALGQGPEFLTYFQNEAQLDKSGLPSDRFFAERPEGSVSTLKIQRTQQEDSAVYLCASSPGTGGFQPQHFGDGTRLSIL.

The gene calls are TRBV6-5 and TRBJ1-1, with D perhaps matching TRBD1 (5 bases). CDR1 and CDR2 (germline): MNHEY, SVGAGI. The CDR3 sequence is 14 residues long. Trimming pared 2 bases from V and 0 bases from J, leaving 7 bases between. The CDR3 DNA follows: TGTGCCAGCAGTTACCCAGGGATGAACACTGAAGCTTTCTTT. Amino acids: CASSYPGMNTEAFF.

The gene calls are TRBV4-1 and TRBJ2-4; D is uncertain. Germline values: CDR1 MGHRA, CDR2 YSYEKL. Trimming removed 0 bases from V and 9 bases from J, with 6 bases in between. CDR3 length equals 12 residues. CDR3 sequence: CASSQDRTIQYF. CDR3 coding DNA: TGCGCCAGCAGCCAAGACCGAACCATTCAGTACTTC.

This clone was detected once. This chain connects TRBV30 to TRBJ1-1; 8 positions match TRBD1. There are 13 residues in the CDR3. Trimming at V came to 5 bases and at J to 0 bases, leaving 2 bases not matched to a gene. Germline values: CDR1 GTSNPN, CDR2 SVGIG (reference sequence). CDR3 loop: CAWGTGLNTEAFF. CDR3 DNA: TGTGCCTGGGGGACAGGATTGAACACTGAAGCTTTCTTT.

This clone was observed once. The chain carries TRBV6-1 and TRBJ2-6; no firm D call. Germline-derived CDR1 and CDR2 are MNHNS and SASEGT. The CDR3 has 15 amino acids. V lost 1 base, J lost 0 bases, and 4 bases lay in between. The CDR3 DNA reads TGTGCCAGCAGTGAAGGTGGCTCTGGGGCCAACGTCCTGACTTTC. It specifies CASSEGGSGANVLTF.

The chain employs TRBV10-3 and TRBJ1-5, with TRBD1 as a possible D gene (5 bases). The CDR3 has 14 amino acids. Per the germline V gene, CDR1 is ENHRY and CDR2 is SYGVKD. V dropped 2 bases and J dropped 5 bases, with 10 bases sitting between them. The CDR3, as DNA: TGTGCCATCAGTGAGCTGGGGCGAGATCAGCCCCAGCATTTT. Translation: CAISELGRDQPQHF.